What follows describes a single T cell receptor (beta chain). TCRdb recomputed calls from the 5' RACE reads with MiXCR, one row per CDR3 protein. The sample has tens of thousands of distinct CDR3 sequences; 10% to 15% are singletons. This sample stems from a study of early T cells in non-severe SARS-CoV-2 infection. V lost 6 bases, J lost 7 bases, and 14 bases stayed unmatched. This CDR3 comprises 17 residues. Germline values: CDR1 MNHNY, CDR2 SVGAGI (reference sequence). The chain links TRBV6-6 to TRBJ2-7, with 14 bases identical to TRBD2. The receptor was derived from an adult who was a healthcare worker with PCR-confirmed SARS-CoV-2 infection or an uninfected control (not recorded which). Sequenced material: whole blood. The CDR3 sequence is CASSHTRTSGGTWEQYF. CDR3 DNA: TGTGCCAGCAGCCATACACGGACTAGCGGGGGGACTTGGGAGCAGTACTTC.